The present T cell receptor (delta chain) was sequenced within a study of γδ T cells in repeated Plasmodium falciparum infection. Across the study: Malaria-naive adults were infected with P. falciparum NF54 four times over roughly 600 days. General observations from the study: Malian donors came from one small rural village, predominantly one ethnic group. Many TCRgamma sequences overlapped between individuals in stable Vgamma9/Vdelta2+ repertoires.

Germline loops: CDR1 GEAIGNYY, CDR2 EKD. Trimming cost V 1 base and J 6 bases; bases outside gene matches: 12. CDR3 length equals 16 residues. Both TRG and TRD chains were sequenced from each sorted sample. TCRdb re-processed the multiplex PCR reads via CATT. The sample records 85,000 to 100,000 delta-chain clones, 0.85% to 1% being singletons. This clone has just a few counts. Its antigen remains unknown. Only one base separates this from a far larger clonotype, so it likely reflects a read error. Other DNA sequences in this sample translate to the same CDR3. Flow sorting of PBMC yielded separate Vgamma9/Vdelta2+ and Vdelta2-negative gammadelta T cell populations for bulk repertoire analysis.

Sequenced: gamma-delta T cells from blood. This sequence joins TRDV2 and TRDJ1; 8 bases are shared with TRDD3. The J gene is not listed in TCRdb, so it was assigned here from a DNA match to germline. This TCR was sampled from a pool of human donors (malaria-infected and uninfected, not separated). The CDR3 region has the DNA TGTGCCTGTGACACGACTGGGGGGTACGGTTCCCATAAACTCATCTTT. It specifies CACDTTGGYGSHKLIF.